This T cell receptor beta chain was obtained from a study of blood T cell repertoires in COVID-19. Study information: Sources were T cells, B-cell-depleted T cells, or PBMCs; the material itself was cDNA or gDNA.

CDR3 length: 15 residues. In germline, CDR1 is WNHNN, CDR2 SYGVQD (reference sequence). Between the trimmed V and J ends, which lost 10 bases and 2 bases, there was a span of 19 bases. Clones were read by immunoSEQ multiplex PCR, and TCRdb kept only the in-frame ones, dropping some. The table has around 120,000 clones, approximately 90% seen once. The sequencing sample was made of peripheral blood. The clonotype was recovered from a human donor in a cohort sampled during active COVID-19. The rearrangement links TRBV10-1 to TRBJ2-3; D is possibly TRBD2 (5 bases). CDR3 DNA: TGCGCCACCTCAGCGGTTCTAGGAACCACAGATACGCAGTATTTT. Translation gives CATSAVLGTTDTQYF.